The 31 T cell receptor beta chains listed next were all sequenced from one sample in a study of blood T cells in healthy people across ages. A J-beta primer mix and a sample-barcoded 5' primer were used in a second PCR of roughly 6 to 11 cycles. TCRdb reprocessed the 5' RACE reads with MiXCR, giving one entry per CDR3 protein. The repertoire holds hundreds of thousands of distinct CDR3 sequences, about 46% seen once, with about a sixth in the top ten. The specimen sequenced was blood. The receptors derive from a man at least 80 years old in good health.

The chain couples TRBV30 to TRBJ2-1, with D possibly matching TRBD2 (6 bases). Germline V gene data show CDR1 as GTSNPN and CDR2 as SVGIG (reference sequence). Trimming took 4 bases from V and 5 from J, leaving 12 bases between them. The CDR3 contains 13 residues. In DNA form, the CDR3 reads TGTGCCTGGACCAGTAGCGGACACAATGAGCAGTTCTTC. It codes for CAWTSSGHNEQFF.

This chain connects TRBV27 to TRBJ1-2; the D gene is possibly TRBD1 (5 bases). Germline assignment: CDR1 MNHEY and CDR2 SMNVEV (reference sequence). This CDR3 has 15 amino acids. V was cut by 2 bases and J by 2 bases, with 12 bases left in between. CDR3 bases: TGTGCCAGCAGTTTAGAAGGGACCGCAAACTATGGCTACACCTTC. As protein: CASSLEGTANYGYTF.

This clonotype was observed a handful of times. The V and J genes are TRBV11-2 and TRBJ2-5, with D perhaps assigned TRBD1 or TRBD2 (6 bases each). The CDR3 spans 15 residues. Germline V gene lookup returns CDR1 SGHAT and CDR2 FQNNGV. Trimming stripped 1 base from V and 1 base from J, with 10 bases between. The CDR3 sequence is CASSLAEGVQETQYF. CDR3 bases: TGTGCCAGCAGCTTAGCGGAGGGGGTCCAAGAGACCCAGTACTTC.

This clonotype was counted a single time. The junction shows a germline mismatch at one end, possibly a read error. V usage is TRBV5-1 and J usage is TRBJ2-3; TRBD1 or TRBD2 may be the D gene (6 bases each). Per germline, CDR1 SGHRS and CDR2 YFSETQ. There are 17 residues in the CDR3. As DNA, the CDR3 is TGCGCCAGCAGGTTTGGCAGGGGCGGCACTAGCATAGATACGCAGTATTTT. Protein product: CASRFGRGGTSIDTQYF. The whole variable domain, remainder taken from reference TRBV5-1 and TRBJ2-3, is KAGVTQTPRYLIKTRGQQVTLSCSPISGHRSVSWYQQTPGQGLQFLFEYFSETQRNKGNFPGRFSGRQFSNSRSEMNVSTLELGDSALYLCASRFGRGGTSIDTQYFGPGTRLTVL.

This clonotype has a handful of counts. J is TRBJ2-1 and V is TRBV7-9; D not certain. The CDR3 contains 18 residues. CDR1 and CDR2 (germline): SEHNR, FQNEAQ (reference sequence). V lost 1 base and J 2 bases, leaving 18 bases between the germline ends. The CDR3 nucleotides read TGTGCCAGCAGCTTAGTTGGCAGAGCTATACTAACCTACAATGAGCAGTTCTTC. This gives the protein CASSLVGRAILTYNEQFF.

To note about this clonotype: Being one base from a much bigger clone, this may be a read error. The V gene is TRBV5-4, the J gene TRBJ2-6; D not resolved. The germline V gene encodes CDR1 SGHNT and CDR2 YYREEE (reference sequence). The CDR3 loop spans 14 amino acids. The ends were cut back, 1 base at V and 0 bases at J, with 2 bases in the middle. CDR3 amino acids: CASSLISGANVLTF. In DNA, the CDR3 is TGTGCCAGCAGCTTGATCTCTGGGGCCAACGTCCTGACTTTC.

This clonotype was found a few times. CDR3: CASNRQAYSNEQFF. CDR3 nucleotide sequence: TGTGCCAGCAATCGGCAGGCATATAGCAATGAGCAGTTCTTC. This chain connects TRBV6-6 to TRBJ2-1; no clear D gene. CDR1 and CDR2 (germline): MNHNY, SVGAGI (reference sequence). V lost 7 bases to trimming and J lost 6 bases, with 16 bases between them. CDR3 length: 14 residues.

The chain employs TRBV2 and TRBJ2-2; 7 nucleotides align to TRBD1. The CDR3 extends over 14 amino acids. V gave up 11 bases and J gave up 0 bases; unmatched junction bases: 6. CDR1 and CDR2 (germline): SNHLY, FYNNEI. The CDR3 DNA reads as TGTGCCGGAACCGGGACAGCGAACACCGGGGAGCTGTTTTTT. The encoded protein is CAGTGTANTGELFF.

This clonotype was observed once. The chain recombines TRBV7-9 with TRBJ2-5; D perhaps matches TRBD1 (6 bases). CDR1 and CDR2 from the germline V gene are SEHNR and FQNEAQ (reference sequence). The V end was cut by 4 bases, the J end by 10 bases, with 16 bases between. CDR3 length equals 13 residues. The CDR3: CASSSTLQGIQYF. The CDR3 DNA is TGTGCCAGCAGCTCAACCCTACAGGGCATCCAGTACTTC.

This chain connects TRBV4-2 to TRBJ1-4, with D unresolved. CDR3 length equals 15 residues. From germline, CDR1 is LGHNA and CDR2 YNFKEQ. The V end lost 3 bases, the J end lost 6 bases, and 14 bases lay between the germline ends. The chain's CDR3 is CASSHGRLGDEKLFF. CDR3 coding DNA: TGTGCCAGCAGCCACGGACGGCTTGGCGATGAAAAACTGTTTTTT.

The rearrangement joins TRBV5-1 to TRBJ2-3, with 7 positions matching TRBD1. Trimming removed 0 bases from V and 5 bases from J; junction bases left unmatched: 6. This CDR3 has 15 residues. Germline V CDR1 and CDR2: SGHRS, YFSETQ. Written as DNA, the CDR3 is TGCGCCAGCAGCTTGGAAGGGGGCGCAATAGATACGCAGTATTTT. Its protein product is CASSLEGGAIDTQYF.

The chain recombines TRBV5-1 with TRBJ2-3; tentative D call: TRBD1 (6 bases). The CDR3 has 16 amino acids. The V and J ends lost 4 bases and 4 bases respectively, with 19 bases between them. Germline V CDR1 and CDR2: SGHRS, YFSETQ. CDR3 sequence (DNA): TGCGCCAGCAGCAAGTGGACAGCCAATCTGGCAGATACGCAGTATTTT. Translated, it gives CASSKWTANLADTQYF.

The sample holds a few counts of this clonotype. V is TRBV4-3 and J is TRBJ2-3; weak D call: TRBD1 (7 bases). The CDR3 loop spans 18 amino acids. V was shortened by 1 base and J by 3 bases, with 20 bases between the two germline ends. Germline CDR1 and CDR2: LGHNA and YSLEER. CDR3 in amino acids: CASSQAPSGGGGTDTQYF. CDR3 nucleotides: TGCGCCAGCAGCCAAGCTCCATCAGGAGGGGGCGGAACAGATACGCAGTATTTT.

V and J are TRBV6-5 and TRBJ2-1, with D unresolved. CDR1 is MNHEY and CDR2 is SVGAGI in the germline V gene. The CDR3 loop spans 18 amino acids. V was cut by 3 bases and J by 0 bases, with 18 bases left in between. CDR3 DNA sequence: TGTGCCAGCAGTTATATAGAGAACTACCCAAGCTCCTACAATGAGCAGTTCTTC. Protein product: CASSYIENYPSSYNEQFF.

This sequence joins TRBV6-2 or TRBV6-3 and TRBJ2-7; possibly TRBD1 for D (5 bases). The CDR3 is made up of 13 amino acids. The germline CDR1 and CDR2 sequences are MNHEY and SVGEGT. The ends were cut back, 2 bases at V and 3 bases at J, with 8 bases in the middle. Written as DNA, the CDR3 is TGTGCCAGCAGTTACATGGACAACTACGAGCAGTACTTC. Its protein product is CASSYMDNYEQYF.

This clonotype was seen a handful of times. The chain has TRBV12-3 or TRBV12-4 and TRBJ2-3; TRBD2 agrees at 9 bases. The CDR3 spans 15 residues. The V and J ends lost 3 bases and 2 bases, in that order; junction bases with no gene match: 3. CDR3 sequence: CASSFTSGPTDTQYF. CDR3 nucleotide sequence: TGTGCCAGCAGTTTCACTAGCGGGCCCACAGATACGCAGTATTTT.

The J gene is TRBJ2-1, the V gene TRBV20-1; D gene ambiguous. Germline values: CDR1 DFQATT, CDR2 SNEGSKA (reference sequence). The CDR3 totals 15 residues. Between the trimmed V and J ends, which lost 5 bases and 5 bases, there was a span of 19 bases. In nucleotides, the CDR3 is TGCAGTGCTCTGATCTCAAGCCGCCCCAACAATGAGCAGTTCTTC. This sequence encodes CSALISSRPNNEQFF.

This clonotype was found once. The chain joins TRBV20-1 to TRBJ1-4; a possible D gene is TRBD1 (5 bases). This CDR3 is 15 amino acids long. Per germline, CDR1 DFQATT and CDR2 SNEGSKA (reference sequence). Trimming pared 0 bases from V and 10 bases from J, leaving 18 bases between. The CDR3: CSARELQGRHGKLFF. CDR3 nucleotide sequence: TGCAGTGCTAGAGAGCTGCAGGGAAGGCACGGAAAACTGTTTTTT.

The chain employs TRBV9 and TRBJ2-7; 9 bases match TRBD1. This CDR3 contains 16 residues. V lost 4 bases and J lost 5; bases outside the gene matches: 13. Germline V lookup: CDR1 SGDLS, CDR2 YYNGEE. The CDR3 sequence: CASSPRPGTGYDEQYF. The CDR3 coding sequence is TGTGCCAGCAGCCCCCGTCCCGGGACAGGGTACGACGAGCAGTACTTC. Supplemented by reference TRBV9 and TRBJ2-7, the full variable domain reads DSGVTQTPKHLITATGQRVTLRCSPRSGDLSVYWYQQSLDQGLQFLIQYYNGEERAKGNILERFSAQQFPDLHSELNLSSLELGDSALYFCASSPRPGTGYDEQYFGPGTRLTVT.

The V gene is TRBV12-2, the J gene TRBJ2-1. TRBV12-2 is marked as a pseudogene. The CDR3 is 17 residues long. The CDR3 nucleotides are TGTGCAAGTCGCTTAGCGGAAAGCGGTAGCTCCTACAATGAGCAGTTCTTC. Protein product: CASRLAESGSSYNEQFF.

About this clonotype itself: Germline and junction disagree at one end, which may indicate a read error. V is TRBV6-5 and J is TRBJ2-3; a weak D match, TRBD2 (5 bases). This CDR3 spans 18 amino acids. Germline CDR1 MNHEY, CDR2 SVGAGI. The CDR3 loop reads CVSSSPLAGHSGTDTQYF. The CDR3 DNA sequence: TGTGTCAGCAGTTCCCCTCTGGCGGGCCACTCGGGGACAGATACGCAGTATTTT.

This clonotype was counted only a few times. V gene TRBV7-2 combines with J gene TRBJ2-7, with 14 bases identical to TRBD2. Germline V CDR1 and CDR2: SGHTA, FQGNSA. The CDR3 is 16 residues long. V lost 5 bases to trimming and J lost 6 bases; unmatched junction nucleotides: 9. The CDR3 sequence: CASSLTTSGREGEQYF. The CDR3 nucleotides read TGTGCCAGCAGCCTCACGACTAGCGGGAGGGAGGGCGAGCAGTACTTC.

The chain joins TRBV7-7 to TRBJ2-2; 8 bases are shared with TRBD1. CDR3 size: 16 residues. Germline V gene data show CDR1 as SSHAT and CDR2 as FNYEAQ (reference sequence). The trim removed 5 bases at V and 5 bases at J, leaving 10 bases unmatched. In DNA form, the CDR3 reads TGTGCCAGCAGCCTCGGACAGGGAGTTAAAACCGGGGAGCTGTTTTTT. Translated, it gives CASSLGQGVKTGELFF.

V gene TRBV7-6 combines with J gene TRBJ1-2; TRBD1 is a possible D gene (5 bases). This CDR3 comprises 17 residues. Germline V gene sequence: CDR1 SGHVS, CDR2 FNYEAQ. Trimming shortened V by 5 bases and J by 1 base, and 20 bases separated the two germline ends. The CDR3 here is CASSPRDALGVNYGYTF. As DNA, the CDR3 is TGTGCCAGCAGCCCCCGGGACGCCCTAGGGGTTAACTATGGCTACACCTTC. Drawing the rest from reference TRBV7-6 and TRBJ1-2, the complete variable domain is GAGVSQSPRYKVTKRGQDVALRCDPISGHVSLYWYRQALGQGPEFLTYFNYEAQQDKSGLPNDRFSAERPEGSISTLTIQRTEQRDSAMYRCASSPRDALGVNYGYTFGSGTRLTVV.

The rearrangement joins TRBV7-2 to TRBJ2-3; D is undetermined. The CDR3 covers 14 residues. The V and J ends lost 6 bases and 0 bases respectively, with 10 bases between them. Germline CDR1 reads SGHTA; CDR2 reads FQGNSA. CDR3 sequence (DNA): TGTGCCAGCAGTCCAGCGCGAAGCACAGATACGCAGTATTTT. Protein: CASSPARSTDTQYF.

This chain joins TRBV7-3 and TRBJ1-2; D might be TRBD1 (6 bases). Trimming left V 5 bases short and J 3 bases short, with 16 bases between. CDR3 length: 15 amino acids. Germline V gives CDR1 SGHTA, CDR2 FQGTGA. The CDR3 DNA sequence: TGTGCCAGCAGCCAGGCTGGGGGCATTGACTATGGCTACACCTTC. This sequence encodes CASSQAGGIDYGYTF.

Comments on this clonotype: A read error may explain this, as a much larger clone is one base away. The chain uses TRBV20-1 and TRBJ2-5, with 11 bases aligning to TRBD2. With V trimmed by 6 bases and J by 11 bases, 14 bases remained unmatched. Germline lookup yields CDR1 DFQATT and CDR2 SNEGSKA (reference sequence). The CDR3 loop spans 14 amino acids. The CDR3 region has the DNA TGCAGTGCCGAGACTAGCGGGACCTCCAATGAGCAGTACTTC. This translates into CSAETSGTSNEQYF.

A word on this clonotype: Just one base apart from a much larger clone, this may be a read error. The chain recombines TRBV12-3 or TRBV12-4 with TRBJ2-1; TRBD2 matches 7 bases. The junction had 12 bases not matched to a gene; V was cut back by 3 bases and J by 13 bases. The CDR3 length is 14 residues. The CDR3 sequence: CASSFGGGSETQFF. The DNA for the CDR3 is TGTGCCAGCAGTTTCGGGGGAGGGAGCGAGACCCAGTTCTTC.

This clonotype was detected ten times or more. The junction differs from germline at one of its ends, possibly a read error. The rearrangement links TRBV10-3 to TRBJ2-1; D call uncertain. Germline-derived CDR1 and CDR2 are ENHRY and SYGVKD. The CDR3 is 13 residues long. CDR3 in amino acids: CAISRASNNEQFF. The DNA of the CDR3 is TGTGCCATCAGTAGGGCCTCCAACAATGAGCAGTTCTTC.

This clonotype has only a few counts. CDR3 nucleotides: TGCAGTGCAATTAGCGGGAGGGCCTTTAGTGAGCAGTACTTC. This encodes CSAISGRAFSEQYF. V usage is TRBV20-1 and J usage is TRBJ2-5; the match to TRBD2 covers 11 bases. Looked up from germline, CDR1 is DFQATT and CDR2 is SNEGSKA (reference sequence). The trim removed 6 bases at V and 11 bases at J, leaving 14 bases unmatched. This CDR3 region has 14 residues.

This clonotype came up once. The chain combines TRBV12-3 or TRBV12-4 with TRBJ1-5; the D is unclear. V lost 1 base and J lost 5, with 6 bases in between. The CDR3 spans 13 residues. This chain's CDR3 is CASSLEKDQPQHF. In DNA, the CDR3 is TGTGCCAGCAGTTTAGAGAAGGATCAGCCCCAGCATTTT.